These 8 T cell receptor beta chains came from one sample sequenced in a study of blood T cell repertoires in COVID-19. Clones were read by immunoSEQ multiplex PCR, and TCRdb kept only the in-frame ones, dropping some. The sample shows approximately 65,000 clones, around 85% of them seen only once. Sequencing was done on a sample of peripheral blood. The origin of the receptors is a woman at least 80 years old with active or convalescent COVID-19.

To note about this clone: A read error may account for a junction end that differs from germline. The chain carries TRBV7-7 and TRBJ2-5, with 10 bases that match TRBD1. Germline loops: CDR1 SSHAT, CDR2 FNYEAQ (reference sequence). This CDR3 is 16 amino acids long. CDR3 region: CASSLGTGVGGETQYF. The CDR3 nucleotides are TGTGCTAGCAGCCTCGGGACAGGGGTTGGCGGAGAGACCCAGTACTTC. Looking up the rest from reference TRBV7-7 and TRBJ2-5 gives the full variable domain: GAGVSQSPRYKVTKRGQDVTLRCDPISSHATLYWYQQALGQGPEFLTYFNYEAQPDKSGLPSDRFSAERPEGSISTLTIQRTEQRDSAMYRCASSLGTGVGGETQYFGPGTRLLVL.

This clone was detected only once. The V call is TRBV9, the J call TRBJ1-3; D is unclear. In germline, CDR1 is SGDLS, CDR2 YYNGEE. There are 16 residues in the CDR3. V shed 1 base and J shed 2 bases, with 13 bases lying between them. The CDR3 coding sequence is TGTGCCAGCAGCGTAAACCCCCGGGAGGCTGGAAACACCATATATTTT. This encodes CASSVNPREAGNTIYF.

The chain is built from TRBV19 and TRBJ1-1; D gene ambiguous. CDR1 and CDR2 from the germline V gene are LNHDA and SQIVND (reference sequence). The CDR3 runs to 13 residues. The V end was cut by 11 bases, the J end by 6 bases, with 19 bases between. CDR3 residues: CAVAVWEAPEAFF. CDR3 sequence (DNA): TGTGCCGTGGCAGTATGGGAGGCCCCTGAAGCTTTCTTT.

A few counts support this clone. The chain employs TRBV5-1 and TRBJ1-3; D is perhaps TRBD1 (6 bases). Germline V lookup: CDR1 SGHRS, CDR2 YFSETQ. CDR3 length: 14 amino acids. The ends were cut back, 5 bases at V and 3 bases at J, with 12 bases in the middle. The CDR3 DNA is TGCGCCAGCAGGGCGACAGGCTTTGGAAACACCATATATTTT. It is translated as CASRATGFGNTIYF.

CDR3 coding DNA: TGTGCCAGCAGCCCCCGTAAGGACAGCACCGACGAGCAGTACTTC. Translated: CASSPRKDSTDEQYF. V usage is TRBV7-8 and J usage is TRBJ2-7; TRBD1 might be the D (6 bases). V dropped 5 bases and J dropped 5 bases, with 19 bases sitting between them. Germline lookup yields CDR1 SGHVS and CDR2 FQNEAQ. The CDR3 totals 15 residues. The entire variable domain, with the rest obtained from reference TRBV7-8 and TRBJ2-7, is as follows: GAGVSQSPRYKVAKRGQDVALRCDPISGHVSLFWYQQALGQGPEFLTYFQNEAQLDKSGLPSDRFFAERPEGSVSTLKIQRTQQEDSAVYLCASSPRKDSTDEQYFGPGTRLTVT.

J is TRBJ1-2 and V is TRBV14, with D uncertain. The CDR3 length is 13 residues. V shed 0 bases and J shed 5 bases, with 7 bases lying between them. From germline, CDR1 is SGHDN and CDR2 FVKESK. CDR3 protein: CASSQDLQYGYTF. CDR3 in DNA: TGTGCCAGCAGCCAAGATCTACAGTATGGCTACACCTTC. The full variable domain, completed using reference TRBV14 and TRBJ1-2, is EAGVTQFPSHSVIEKGQTVTLRCDPISGHDNLYWYRRVMGKEIKFLLHFVKESKQDESGMPNNRFLAERTGGTYSTLKVQPAELEDSGVYFCASSQDLQYGYTFGSGTRLTVV.

V gene TRBV18 combines with J gene TRBJ1-3; perhaps TRBD1 as D (5 bases). V lost 5 bases and J lost 0, with 11 bases in between. This CDR3 contains 15 residues. Per the germline V gene, CDR1 is KGHSH and CDR2 is LQKENI. CDR3 sequence reads: CASSSDTSSGNTIYF. The CDR3, as DNA: TGTGCCAGCTCATCGGACACGAGCTCTGGAAACACCATATATTTT.

The rearrangement links TRBV18 to TRBJ1-5; the D is unclear. Germline V lookup: CDR1 KGHSH, CDR2 LQKENI. V gave up 5 bases and J gave up 2 bases, with 13 bases separating them. The CDR3 spans 15 residues. CDR3 in amino acids: CASSVMVAGNQPQHF. CDR3 nucleotides: TGTGCCAGCTCAGTTATGGTCGCGGGCAATCAGCCCCAGCATTTT.